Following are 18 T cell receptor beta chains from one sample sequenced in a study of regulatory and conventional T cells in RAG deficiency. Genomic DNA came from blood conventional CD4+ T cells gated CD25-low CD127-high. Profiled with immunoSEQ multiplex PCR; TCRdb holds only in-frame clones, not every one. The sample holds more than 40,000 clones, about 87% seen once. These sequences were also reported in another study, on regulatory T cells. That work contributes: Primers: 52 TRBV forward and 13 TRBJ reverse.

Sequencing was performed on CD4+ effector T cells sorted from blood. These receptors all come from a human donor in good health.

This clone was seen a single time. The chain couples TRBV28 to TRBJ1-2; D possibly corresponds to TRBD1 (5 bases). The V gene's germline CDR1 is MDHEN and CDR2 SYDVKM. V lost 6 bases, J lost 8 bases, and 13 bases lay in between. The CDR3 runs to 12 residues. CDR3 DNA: TGTGCCAGCAGATTCCAGGGAGGCGGCTACACCTTC. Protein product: CASRFQGGGYTF.

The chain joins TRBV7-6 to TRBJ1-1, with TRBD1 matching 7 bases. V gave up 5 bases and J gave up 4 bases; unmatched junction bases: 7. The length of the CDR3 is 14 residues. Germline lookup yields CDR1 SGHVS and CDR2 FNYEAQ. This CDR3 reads CASSPTQGITEAFF. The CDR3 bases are TGTGCCAGCAGCCCGACACAGGGGATCACTGAAGCTTTCTTT.

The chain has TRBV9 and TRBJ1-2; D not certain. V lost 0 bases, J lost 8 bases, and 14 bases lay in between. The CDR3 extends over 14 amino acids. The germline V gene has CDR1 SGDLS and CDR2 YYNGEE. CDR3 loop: CASSVGGGIGGYTF. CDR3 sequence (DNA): TGTGCCAGCAGCGTAGGTGGAGGGATCGGGGGCTACACCTTC.

The CDR3 DNA reads TGCGCCAGCAGCTCGACGGGGTCTCGTGGTGAAAAACTGTTTTTT. Translated: CASSSTGSRGEKLFF. V is TRBV5-1 and J is TRBJ1-4; D remains unclear. Germline V gene data show CDR1 as SGHRS and CDR2 as YFSETQ. Trimming removed 3 bases from V and 7 bases from J, with 16 bases in between. The CDR3 loop spans 15 amino acids.

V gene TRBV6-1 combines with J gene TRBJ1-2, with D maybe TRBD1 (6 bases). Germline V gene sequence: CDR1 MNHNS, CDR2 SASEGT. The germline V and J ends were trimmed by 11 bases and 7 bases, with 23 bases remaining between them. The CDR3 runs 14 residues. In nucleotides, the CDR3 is TGTGCCGGAAAGACAGGCGGGACGCCGAGTGGCTACACCTTC. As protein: CAGKTGGTPSGYTF.

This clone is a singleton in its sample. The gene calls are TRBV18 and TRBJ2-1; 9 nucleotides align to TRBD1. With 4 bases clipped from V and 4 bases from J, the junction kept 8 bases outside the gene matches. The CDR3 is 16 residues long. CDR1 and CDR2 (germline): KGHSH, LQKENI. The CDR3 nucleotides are TGTGCCAGCTCACAAGGTGGACAGGGGTCGTACAATGAGCAGTTCTTC. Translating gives CASSQGGQGSYNEQFF.

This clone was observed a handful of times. CDR3 DNA: TGTGCCAGCACCTGGACCCTCAATCAGCCCCAGCATTTT. Protein sequence: CASTWTLNQPQHF. The chain has TRBV2 and TRBJ1-5; D remains unclear. Trimming left V 7 bases short and J 3 bases short, with 10 bases between. This CDR3 has 13 amino acids. Germline V gene data show CDR1 as SNHLY and CDR2 as FYNNEI.

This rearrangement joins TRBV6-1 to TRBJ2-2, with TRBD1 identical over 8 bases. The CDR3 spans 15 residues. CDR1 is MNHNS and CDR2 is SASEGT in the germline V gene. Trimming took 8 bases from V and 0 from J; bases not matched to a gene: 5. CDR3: CASCPGGSNTGELFF. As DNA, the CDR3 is TGTGCCAGCTGCCCAGGGGGCTCGAACACCGGGGAGCTGTTTTTT.

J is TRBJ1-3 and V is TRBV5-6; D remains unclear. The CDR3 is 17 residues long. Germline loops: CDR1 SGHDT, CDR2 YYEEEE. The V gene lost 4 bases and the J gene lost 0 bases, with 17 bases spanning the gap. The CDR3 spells CASSQLYVSGSGNTIYF. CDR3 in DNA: TGTGCCAGCAGCCAACTTTATGTATCCGGCTCTGGAAACACCATATATTTT.

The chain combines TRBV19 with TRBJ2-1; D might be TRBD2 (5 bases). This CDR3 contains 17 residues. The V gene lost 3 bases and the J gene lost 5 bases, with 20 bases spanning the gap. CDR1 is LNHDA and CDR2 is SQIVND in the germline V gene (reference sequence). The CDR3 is CASSISRQRKKHNEQFF. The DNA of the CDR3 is TGTGCCAGTAGTATCTCGCGCCAGCGGAAGAAACACAATGAGCAGTTCTTC.

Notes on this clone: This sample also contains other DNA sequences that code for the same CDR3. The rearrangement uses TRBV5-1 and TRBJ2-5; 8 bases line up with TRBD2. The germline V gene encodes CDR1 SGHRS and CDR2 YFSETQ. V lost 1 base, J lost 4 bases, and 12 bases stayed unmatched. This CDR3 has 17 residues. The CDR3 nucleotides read TGCGCCAGCAGCTTGCTAGGGGGTTCCGGGGGGGGAGAGACCCAGTACTTC. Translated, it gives CASSLLGGSGGGETQYF.

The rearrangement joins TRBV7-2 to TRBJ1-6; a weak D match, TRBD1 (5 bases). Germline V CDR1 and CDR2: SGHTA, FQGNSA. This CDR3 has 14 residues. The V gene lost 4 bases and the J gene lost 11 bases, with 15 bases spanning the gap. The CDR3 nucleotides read TGTGCCAGCAGCTCCGCGGGGGGTACTACACCCCTCCACTTT. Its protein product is CASSSAGGTTPLHF.

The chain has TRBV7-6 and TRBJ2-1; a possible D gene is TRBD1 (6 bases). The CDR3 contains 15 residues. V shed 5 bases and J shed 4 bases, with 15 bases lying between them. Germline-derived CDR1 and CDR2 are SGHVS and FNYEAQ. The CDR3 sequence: CASSTGTGMYNEQFF. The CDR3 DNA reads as TGTGCCAGCAGCACAGGTACAGGGATGTACAATGAGCAGTTCTTC.

The CDR3 DNA reads as TGTGCCACCAGCATTGTGACAGGGGGCGCCGGGGAGCTGTTTTTT. Translating gives CATSIVTGGAGELFF. The chain carries TRBV15 and TRBJ2-2; 10 nucleotides agree with TRBD1. CDR1 and CDR2 (germline): LNHNV, YYDKDF (reference sequence). Trimming removed 4 bases from V and 6 bases from J; junction bases left unmatched: 5. The CDR3 covers 15 residues.

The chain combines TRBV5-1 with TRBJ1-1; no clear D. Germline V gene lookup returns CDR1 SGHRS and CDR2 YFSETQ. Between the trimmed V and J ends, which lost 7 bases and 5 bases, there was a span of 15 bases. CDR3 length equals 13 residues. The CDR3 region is CASFGPSGTEAFF. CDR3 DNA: TGCGCCAGCTTCGGACCGTCCGGGACTGAAGCTTTCTTT.

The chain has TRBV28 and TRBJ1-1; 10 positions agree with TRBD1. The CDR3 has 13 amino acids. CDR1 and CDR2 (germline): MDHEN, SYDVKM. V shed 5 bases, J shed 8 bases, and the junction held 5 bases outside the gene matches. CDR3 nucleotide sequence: TGTGCCAGCAGTCCAAGGACAGGGGGGGAAGCTTTCTTT. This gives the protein CASSPRTGGEAFF.

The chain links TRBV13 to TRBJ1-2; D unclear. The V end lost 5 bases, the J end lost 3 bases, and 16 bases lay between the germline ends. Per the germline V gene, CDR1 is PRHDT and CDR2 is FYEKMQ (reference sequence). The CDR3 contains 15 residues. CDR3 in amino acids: CASSLSLLIHYGYTF. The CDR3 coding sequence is TGTGCCAGCAGCCTATCTCTCTTGATCCACTATGGCTACACCTTC. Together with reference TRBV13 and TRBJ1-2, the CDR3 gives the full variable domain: AAGVIQSPRHLIKEKRETATLKCYPIPRHDTVYWYQQGPGQDPQFLISFYEKMQSDKGSIPDRFSAQQFSDYHSELNMSSLELGDSALYFCASSLSLLIHYGYTFGSGTRLTVV.

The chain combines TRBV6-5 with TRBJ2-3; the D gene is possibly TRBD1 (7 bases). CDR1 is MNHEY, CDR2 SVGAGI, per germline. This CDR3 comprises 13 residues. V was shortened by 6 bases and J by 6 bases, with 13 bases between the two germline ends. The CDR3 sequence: CASSPSGGDTQYF. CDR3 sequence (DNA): TGTGCCAGCAGCCCATCAGGGGGGGATACGCAGTATTTT.